Below, 13 T cell receptor beta chains from the same sample are listed, as sequenced in a study of blood T cell repertoires in COVID-19. Clones were sequenced by immunoSEQ multiplex PCR, and TCRdb holds only the in-frame ones, with some missing. The data hold about 200,000 clones, with approximately 86% observed a single time. Sequencing was performed on PBMCs or T cells enriched from blood (not recorded which). Receptors originate from a woman in her 30s who had recovered from COVID-19.

V and J are TRBV27 and TRBJ1-6; 7 positions match TRBD1. Germline loops: CDR1 MNHEY, CDR2 SMNVEV (reference sequence). The CDR3 sequence is 14 residues long. The J segment lost 7 bases and the V segment lost 7 bases, leaving 7 bases of the junction unmatched. The CDR3: CASTRDRSNSPLHF. CDR3 nucleotides: TGTGCCAGCACTCGGGACAGAAGCAATTCACCCCTCCACTTT.

This chain uses TRBV4-3 with TRBJ2-3; 7 positions agree with TRBD1. The CDR3 loop spans 17 amino acids. Germline V CDR1 and CDR2: LGHNA, YSLEER. The junction had 8 bases not matched to a gene; V was cut back by 2 bases and J by 0 bases. CDR3 DNA sequence: TGCGCCAGCAGCCAACAACCGGGACAGCTAAGCACAGATACGCAGTATTTT. The encoded protein is CASSQQPGQLSTDTQYF.

The rearrangement uses TRBV24-1 and TRBJ2-5, with 10 bases fitting TRBD1. Per germline, CDR1 KGHDR and CDR2 SFDVKD. The CDR3 runs to 17 residues. V dropped 2 bases and J dropped 4; count of bases not matched to a gene: 9. The DNA for the CDR3 is TGTGCCACCAGTGATTCCGGGACAGGGGACCCCAGAGAGACCCAGTACTTC. Protein sequence: CATSDSGTGDPRETQYF.

This rearrangement joins TRBV12-3 or TRBV12-4 to TRBJ1-5; 7 bases match TRBD1. This CDR3 contains 13 residues. Trimming cost V 5 bases and J 2 bases; bases outside gene matches: 0. CDR3 DNA: TGTGCCAGCAGTACAGGGGGCAATCAGCCCCAGCATTTT. Translated: CASSTGGNQPQHF.

The chain recombines TRBV5-1 with TRBJ2-1; a possible D gene is TRBD2 (5 bases). CDR3 size: 17 residues. The V end lost 4 bases, the J end lost 0 bases, and 17 bases lay between the germline ends. The germline gives CDR1 SGHRS, CDR2 YFSETQ. The CDR3 nucleotides read TGCGCCAGCAGCCCCTGGGGTGAGCGGTACTCCTACAATGAGCAGTTCTTC. Amino acids: CASSPWGERYSYNEQFF.

The chain is built from TRBV7-2 and TRBJ2-7, with D possibly being TRBD2 (5 bases). The CDR3 is 14 amino acids. Trimming shortened V by 2 bases and J by 4 bases, and 12 bases separated the two germline ends. The V gene's germline CDR1 is SGHTA and CDR2 FQGNSA. The CDR3 DNA is TGTGCCAGCAGCTTAACTTCAACTAGATACGAGCAGTACTTC. It is translated as CASSLTSTRYEQYF.

CDR3 residues: CAGELLGVTDTQYF. The DNA for the CDR3 is TGTGCCGGGGAGTTATTGGGTGTCACAGATACGCAGTATTTT. The rearrangement links TRBV5-6 to TRBJ2-3; weak D call: TRBD2 (5 bases). The germline V gene encodes CDR1 SGHDT and CDR2 YYEEEE. The V end was cut by 10 bases, the J end by 2 bases, with 17 bases between. CDR3 size: 14 residues.

The chain recombines TRBV27 with TRBJ2-3; 10 positions match TRBD2. The trim removed 5 bases at V and 1 base at J, leaving 9 bases unmatched. The CDR3 contains 17 residues. Germline-derived CDR1 and CDR2 are MNHEY and SMNVEV (reference sequence). The CDR3 coding sequence is TGTGCCAGCAGTCCCTACCGCCTAGCGGGGGGCACAGATACGCAGTATTTT. Translating it yields CASSPYRLAGGTDTQYF.

This clone was counted a single time. The chain couples TRBV14 to TRBJ2-3; possibly TRBD2 for D (5 bases). Germline CDR1 reads SGHDN; CDR2 reads FVKESK. Trimming left V 0 bases short and J 2 bases short, with 9 bases between. This CDR3 has 15 residues. The CDR3 DNA reads TGTGCCAGCAGCCAAGAGGCAGACTACACAGATACGCAGTATTTT. Translation gives CASSQEADYTDTQYF.

V and J are TRBV7-2 and TRBJ2-7; TRBD2 might be the D (5 bases). The CDR3 length is 15 residues. The V gene's germline CDR1 is SGHTA and CDR2 FQGNSA. Trimming left V 1 base short and J 7 bases short, with 17 bases between. CDR3 amino acids: CASSLGQDPRREQYF. Written as DNA, the CDR3 is TGTGCCAGCAGCTTAGGTCAGGATCCTCGGAGGGAGCAGTACTTC. The whole variable domain, remainder taken from reference TRBV7-2 and TRBJ2-7, is GAGVSQSPSNKVTEKGKDVELRCDPISGHTALYWYRQSLGQGLEFLIYFQGNSAPDKSGLPSDRFSAERTGGSVSTLTIQRTQQEDSAVYLCASSLGQDPRREQYFGPGTRLTVT.

This chain connects TRBV9 to TRBJ2-5, with TRBD2 matching over 10 bases. The junction had 11 bases not matched to a gene; V was cut back by 4 bases and J by 2 bases. CDR1 and CDR2 from the germline V gene are SGDLS and YYNGEE. CDR3 size: 17 residues. DNA of the CDR3: TGTGCCAGCAGCACCAGCTTAGCGGGGGGTCTTCAAGAGACCCAGTACTTC. It codes for CASSTSLAGGLQETQYF.

The rearrangement uses TRBV9 and TRBJ1-1, with 7 bases that match TRBD1. V trimming: 0 bases; J trimming: 0 bases; junction bases outside the gene matches: 5. Germline-derived CDR1 and CDR2 are SGDLS and YYNGEE. The CDR3 length is 16 residues. CDR3 in DNA: TGTGCCAGCAGCGTAGATGGGGGACAGCTGAACACTGAAGCTTTCTTT. The encoded protein is CASSVDGGQLNTEAFF.

The chain combines TRBV7-9 with TRBJ1-1; 7 positions match TRBD1. From germline, CDR1 is SEHNR and CDR2 FQNEAQ (reference sequence). The junction had 8 bases not matched to a gene; V was cut back by 5 bases and J by 2 bases. This CDR3 comprises 15 residues. The CDR3 reads CASSPAGQKNTEAFF. CDR3 nucleotides: TGTGCCAGCAGCCCCGCGGGACAGAAAAACACTGAAGCTTTCTTT. The full variable domain, with the rest looked up from reference TRBV7-9 and TRBJ1-1, is DTGVSQNPRHKITKRGQNVTFRCDPISEHNRLYWYRQTLGQGPEFLTYFQNEAQLEKSRLLSDRFSAERPKGSFSTLEIQRTEQGDSAMYLCASSPAGQKNTEAFFGQGTRLTVV.